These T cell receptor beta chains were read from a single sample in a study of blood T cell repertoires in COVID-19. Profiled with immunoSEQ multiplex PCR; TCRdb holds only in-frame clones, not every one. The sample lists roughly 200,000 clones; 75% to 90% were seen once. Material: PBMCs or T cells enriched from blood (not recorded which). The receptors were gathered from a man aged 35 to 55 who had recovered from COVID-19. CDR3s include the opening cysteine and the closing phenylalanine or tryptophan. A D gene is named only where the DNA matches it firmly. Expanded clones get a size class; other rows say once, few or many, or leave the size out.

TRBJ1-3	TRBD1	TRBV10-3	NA	TGTGCCATCAGGGAGGGACAGGGGGCTAACTCTGGAAACACCATATATTTT	CAIREGQGANSGNTIYF
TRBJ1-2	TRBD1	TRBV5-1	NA	TGCGCCAGCAGCTTTTATGGCGGGGGACAGGGGGCGGATGGCTACACCTTC	CASSFYGGGQGADGYTF
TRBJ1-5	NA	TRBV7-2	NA	TGTGCCAGCAGCCCCTCGGGGGACCAGCCCCAGCATTTT	CASSPSGDQPQHF
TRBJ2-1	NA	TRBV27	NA	TGTGCCAGCAGTACAGTTTACAATGAGCAGTTCTTC	CASSTVYNEQFF
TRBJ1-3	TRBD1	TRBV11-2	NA	TGTGCCAGCAGCCTAAGGACAGGGGGCTCTGGAAACACCATATATTTT	CASSLRTGGSGNTIYF
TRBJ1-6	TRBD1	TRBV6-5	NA	TGTGCCAGCATTGGACAGGGTTTGAGTAATTCACCCCTCCACTTT	CASIGQGLSNSPLHF
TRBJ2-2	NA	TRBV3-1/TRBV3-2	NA	TGTGCCAGCAGCCAAGTCGACAGGAAGAACACCGGGGAGCTGTTTTTT	CASSQVDRKNTGELFF
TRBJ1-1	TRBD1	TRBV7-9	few	TGTGCCAGCAGCAACCCTGGGGGGGACAGGTTGAGTACTGAAGCTTTCTTT	CASSNPGGDRLSTEAFF
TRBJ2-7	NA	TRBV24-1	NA	TGTGCCACCAGTGACCAGGCCTACGAGCAGTACTTC	CATSDQAYEQYF
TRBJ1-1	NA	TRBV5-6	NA	TGTGCCAGCAGCTTGGCATCCGACATCTACACTGAAGCTTTCTTT	CASSLASDIYTEAFF
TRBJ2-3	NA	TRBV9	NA	TGTGCCAGCAGCGTTACAGCAGATACGCAGTATTTT	CASSVTADTQYF
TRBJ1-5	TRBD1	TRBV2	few	TGTGCCAGCAGCCCCGGACAGGATAATCAGCCCCAGCATTTT	CASSPGQDNQPQHF
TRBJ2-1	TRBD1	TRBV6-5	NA	TGTGCCAGCAATCCCAATATTGACAGGGGCAATGAGCAGTTCTTC	CASNPNIDRGNEQFF
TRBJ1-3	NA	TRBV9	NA	TGTGCCAGCAGTCAGAACGGAGCTGGAAACACCATATATTTT	CASSQNGAGNTIYF
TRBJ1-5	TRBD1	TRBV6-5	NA	TGTGCCAGCAGTCTAGGACAGGGAAATCAGCCCCAGCATTTT	CASSLGQGNQPQHF
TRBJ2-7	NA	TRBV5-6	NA	TGTGCCAGCAGCTTCGGCAGGGCTTCCAACGAGCAGTACTTC	CASSFGRASNEQYF
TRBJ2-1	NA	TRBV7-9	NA	TGTGCCAGCAGCGCAGGGAGGTGGGACAATGAGCAGTTCTTC	CASSAGRWDNEQFF
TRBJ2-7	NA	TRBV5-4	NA	TGTGCCAGCAGCTTGGAGCAAGGGCGGGTAGAGCAGTACTTC	CASSLEQGRVEQYF
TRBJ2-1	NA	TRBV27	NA	TGTGCCAGCAGTTTATCGTACTCATACTCCTACAATGAGCAGTTCTTC	CASSLSYSYSYNEQFF
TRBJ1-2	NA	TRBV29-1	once	TGCAGCGTTCCGGGGGGCGGGCACTATGGCTACACCTTC	CSVPGGGHYGYTF
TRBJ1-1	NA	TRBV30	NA	TGTGCCTGGAGTGAAAAGGGGCCTCACTGGAACACTGAAGCTTTCTTT	CAWSEKGPHWNTEAFF
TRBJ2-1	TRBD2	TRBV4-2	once	TGTGCCAGCAGCCAAGACCGGGAGGGACTAGCGGGAGTTTTTACCTACAATGAGCAGTTCTTC	CASSQDREGLAGVFTYNEQFF
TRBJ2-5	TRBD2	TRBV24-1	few	TGTGCCACCAGTGATCCCGGGACTACCGGTCCCCAGTACTTC	CATSDPGTTGPQYF
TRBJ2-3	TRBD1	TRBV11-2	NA	TGTGCCAGCAGCCTCCGTTCGGGGGACAGGGGGTCTACGCAGTATTTT	CASSLRSGDRGSTQYF
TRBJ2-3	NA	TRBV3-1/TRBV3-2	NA	TGTGCCAGCAGCCAAGTTGGCAGGAACGTAAATACGCAGTATTTT	CASSQVGRNVNTQYF
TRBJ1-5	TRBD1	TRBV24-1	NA	TGTGCCACCAGTGACTACCGGACAGGGGGAAATCAGCCCCAGCATTTT	CATSDYRTGGNQPQHF
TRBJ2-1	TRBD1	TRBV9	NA	TGTGCCAGCAGCGTGGGGACAGGGCCTTTTGAGCAGTTCTTC	CASSVGTGPFEQFF
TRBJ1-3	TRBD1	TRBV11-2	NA	TGTGCCAGCAAGATAGGGACAGGGGGCGTTTCTGGAAACACCATATATTTT	CASKIGTGGVSGNTIYF
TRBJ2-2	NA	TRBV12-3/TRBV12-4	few	TGTGCCAGCAGCAGGTCCCAGGGCGGGGAGCTGTTTTTT	CASSRSQGGELFF
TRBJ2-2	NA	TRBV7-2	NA	TGTGCCAGCAGCTTAGGAGCGAACACCGGGGAGCTGTTTTTT	CASSLGANTGELFF
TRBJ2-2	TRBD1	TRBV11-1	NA	TGTGCCAGCAACCTTGGGACAGGGAGAACCGGGGAGCTGTTTTTT	CASNLGTGRTGELFF
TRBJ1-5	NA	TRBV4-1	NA	TGCGCCAGCAGCGTAGATCGGGGGGCCAATCAGCCCCAGCATTTT	CASSVDRGANQPQHF
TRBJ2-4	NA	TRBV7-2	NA	TGTGCCAGCAGCGGCGGCAATCCGAGATTGCGGACCAAAAACATTCAGTACTTC	CASSGGNPRLRTKNIQYF
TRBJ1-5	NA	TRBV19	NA	TGTGCCAGTAGTATTTATGCCAGTAGCAATCAGCCCCAGCATTTT	CASSIYASSNQPQHF